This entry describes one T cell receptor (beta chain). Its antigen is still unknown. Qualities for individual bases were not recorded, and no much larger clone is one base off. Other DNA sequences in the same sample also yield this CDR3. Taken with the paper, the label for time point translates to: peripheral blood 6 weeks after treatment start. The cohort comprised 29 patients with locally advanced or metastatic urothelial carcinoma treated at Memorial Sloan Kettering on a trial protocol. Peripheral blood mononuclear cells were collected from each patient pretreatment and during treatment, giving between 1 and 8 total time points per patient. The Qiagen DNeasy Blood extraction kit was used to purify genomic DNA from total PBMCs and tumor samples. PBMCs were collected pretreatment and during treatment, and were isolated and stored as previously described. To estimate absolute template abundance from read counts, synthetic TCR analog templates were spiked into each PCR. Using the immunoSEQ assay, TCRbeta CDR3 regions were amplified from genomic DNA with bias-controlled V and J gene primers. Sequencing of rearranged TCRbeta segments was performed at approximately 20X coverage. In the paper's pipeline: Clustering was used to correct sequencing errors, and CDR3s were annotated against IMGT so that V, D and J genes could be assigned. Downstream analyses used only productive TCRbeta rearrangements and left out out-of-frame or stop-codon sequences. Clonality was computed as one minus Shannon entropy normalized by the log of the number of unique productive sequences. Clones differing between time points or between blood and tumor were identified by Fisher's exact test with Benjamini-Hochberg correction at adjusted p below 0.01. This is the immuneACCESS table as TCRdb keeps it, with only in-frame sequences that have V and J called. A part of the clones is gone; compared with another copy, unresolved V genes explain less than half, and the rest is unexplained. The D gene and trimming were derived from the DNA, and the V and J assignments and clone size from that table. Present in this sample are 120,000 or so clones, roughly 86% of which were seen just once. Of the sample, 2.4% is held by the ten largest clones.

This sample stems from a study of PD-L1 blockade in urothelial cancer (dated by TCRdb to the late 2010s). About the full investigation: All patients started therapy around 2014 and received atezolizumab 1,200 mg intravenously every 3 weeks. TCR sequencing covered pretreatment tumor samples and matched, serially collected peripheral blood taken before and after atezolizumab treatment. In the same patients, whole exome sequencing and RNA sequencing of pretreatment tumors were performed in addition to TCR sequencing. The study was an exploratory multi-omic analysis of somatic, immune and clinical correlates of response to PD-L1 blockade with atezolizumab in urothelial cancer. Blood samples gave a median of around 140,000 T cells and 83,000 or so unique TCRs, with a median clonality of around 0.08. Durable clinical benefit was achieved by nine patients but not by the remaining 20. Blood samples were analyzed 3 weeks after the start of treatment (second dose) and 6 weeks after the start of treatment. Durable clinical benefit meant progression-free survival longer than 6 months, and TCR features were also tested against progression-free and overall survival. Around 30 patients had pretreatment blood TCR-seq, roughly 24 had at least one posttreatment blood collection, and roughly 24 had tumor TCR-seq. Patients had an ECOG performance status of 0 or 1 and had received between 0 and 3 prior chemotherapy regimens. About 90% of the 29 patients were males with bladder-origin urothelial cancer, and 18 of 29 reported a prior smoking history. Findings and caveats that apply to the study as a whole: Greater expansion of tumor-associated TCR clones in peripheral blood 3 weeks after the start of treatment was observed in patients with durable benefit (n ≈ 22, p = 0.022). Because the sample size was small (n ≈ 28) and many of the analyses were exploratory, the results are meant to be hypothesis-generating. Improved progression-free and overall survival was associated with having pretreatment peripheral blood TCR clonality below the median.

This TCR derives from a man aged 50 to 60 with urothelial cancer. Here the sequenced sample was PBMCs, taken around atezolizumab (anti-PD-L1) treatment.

CDR3 protein: CASRTGASTDTQYF. The nucleotide sequence reads TGTGCCAGCAGGACAGGGGCTAGCACAGATACGCAGTATTTT. Rearrangement joined TRBV28 to TRBJ2-3; TRBD1 fits 8 bases in the junction. The germline V gene sets CDR1 to MDHEN and CDR2 to SYDVKM. The CDR3, from cysteine to phenylalanine, totals 14 residues. Kept here is only the CDR3 DNA, which spans 42 bases and is read in frame from base 1. V lost 6 bases and J lost 0 bases, and the count of bases not matched to a germline gene is 2.